This paragraph covers one TCR beta chain sequence. Assay: immunoSEQ multiplex PCR; the TCRdb copy retains only in-frame clones and omits some. The table records more than 1.2 million clones, about 98.5% of them present only once. The sample belongs to a study of shared clonotypes between healthy human individuals. Germline values: CDR1 MDHEN, CDR2 SYDVKM. The CDR3 contains 16 residues. The junction had 13 bases not matched to a gene; V was cut back by 7 bases and J by 4 bases. The chain combines TRBV28 with TRBJ2-1; 7 bases are a match to TRBD1. The TCR was taken from a man younger than 40 in good health. Sequenced material: naive CD4+ T cells sorted from blood. The subset denotes: CD45RA+ positively selected. The CDR3 DNA reads as TGTGCCAGCACATTAAGGGGGCGGGCATCGTACAATGAGCAGTTCTTC. Translating gives CASTLRGRASYNEQFF. The full variable domain, with the rest looked up from reference TRBV28 and TRBJ2-1, is DVKVTQSSRYLVKRTGEKVFLECVQDMDHENMFWYRQDPGLGLRLIYFSYDVKMKEKGDIPEGYSVSREKKERFSLILESASTNQTSMYLCASTLRGRASYNEQFFGPGTRLTVL.